This TCR beta chain was recorded in a study of blood T cell repertoires in COVID-19. About the study: Samples taken during acute and convalescent COVID-19 were collected in the United States, Italy and Spain.

Original data processing: Estimates of nucleated cell counts were drawn from the amplification of reference gene primers. The method was immunoSEQ multiplex PCR; TCRdb's version includes in-frame clones alone and lacks a portion of them. V and J calls and clone size follow that table, whereas D and trimming were derived from the DNA. The sample shows some 200,000 clones, 80% to 90% of them seen only once. Germline CDR1 MNHEY, CDR2 SMNVEV (reference sequence). Unmatched junction bases numbered 8, after V lost 6 bases and J lost 0 bases. The CDR3 sequence is 17 residues long. Recruitment covered 20 to 25 US areas and drew participants whose ages spanned about 18 to 95 years. Participants' own reports of clinical history determined their cohort assignment.

This rearrangement joins TRBV27 to TRBJ2-6; TRBD1 agrees at 7 bases. What was sequenced was PBMCs or T cells enriched from blood (not recorded which). This TCR came from a woman between 40 and 50 years old with acute COVID-19. CDR3 sequence: CASSRTGDLSGANVLTF. CDR3 DNA: TGTGCCAGCAGCCGGACAGGCGACCTCTCTGGGGCCAACGTCCTGACTTTC.